This T cell receptor beta chain was identified in a study of molecular identifiers for immune sequencing clone quantification. Between the trimmed V and J ends, which lost 4 bases and 5 bases, there was a span of 7 bases. CDR1 is SGHRS and CDR2 is YFSETQ in the germline V gene. This CDR3 is built from 12 residues. This clonotype was counted at least ten times. Every naive CD8 library was made from between roughly 18,000 and 1,100,000 sorted cells with 10%, 30% or 50% RNA. Sorting was used to obtain naive CD8 T cells (CD8+CD4-CCR7+CD45RA+). TCRdb recomputed calls from the PCR reads with MiXCR, one row per CDR3 protein. The sample records a few hundred thousand distinct CDR3 sequences, about 22% being singletons.

The V and J genes are TRBV5-1 and TRBJ2-1; D gene unclear. The source material was naive CD8+ T cells from blood, with Jurkat cell RNA spiked in. Subset of the sample: FACS-sorted CD8+CD4-CCR7+CD45RA+ naive T cells. The sequence came from a human donor in good health. Some libraries in this study had Jurkat cell RNA spiked in. CDR3 nucleotides: TGCGCCAGCAGCCCGACTGACAATGAGCAGTTCTTC. It translates to CASSPTDNEQFF.